Sequencing of this T cell receptor (beta chain) was carried out in a study of metastatic and nonmetastatic thyroid tumors. Study-level information: Where malignant and benign thyroid patients were concerned, repertoires were compared across blood and tumor or nodule tissue.

This clone was seen at least ten times. Other DNA sequences in this sample translate to the same CDR3. TCRdb called clones again from the PCR reads with MiXCR. The sample shows roughly 23,000 clones, 20% to 25% of them seen only once. There were no patients who had received any treatment before thyroid surgery. The V gene lost 1 base and the J gene lost 1 base, with 11 bases spanning the gap. CDR1 and CDR2 (germline): SGHTA, FQGNSA. This CDR3 has 15 amino acids. Sample: blood. This receptor was obtained from a male donor with papillary thyroid cancer or a benign thyroid nodule (not recorded which). Some clones in this sample may be carry-over from other donors' samples. The chain uses TRBV7-2 and TRBJ2-7, with D hard to call. CDR3 protein: CASSLVGRRSYEQYF. The CDR3, as DNA: TGTGCCAGCAGCTTAGTAGGCAGGAGATCCTACGAGCAGTACTTC. The full variable domain, completed using reference TRBV7-2 and TRBJ2-7, is GAGVSQSPSNKVTEKGKDVELRCDPISGHTALYWYRQSLGQGLEFLIYFQGNSAPDKSGLPSDRFSAERTGGSVSTLTIQRTQQEDSAVYLCASSLVGRRSYEQYFGPGTRLTVT.